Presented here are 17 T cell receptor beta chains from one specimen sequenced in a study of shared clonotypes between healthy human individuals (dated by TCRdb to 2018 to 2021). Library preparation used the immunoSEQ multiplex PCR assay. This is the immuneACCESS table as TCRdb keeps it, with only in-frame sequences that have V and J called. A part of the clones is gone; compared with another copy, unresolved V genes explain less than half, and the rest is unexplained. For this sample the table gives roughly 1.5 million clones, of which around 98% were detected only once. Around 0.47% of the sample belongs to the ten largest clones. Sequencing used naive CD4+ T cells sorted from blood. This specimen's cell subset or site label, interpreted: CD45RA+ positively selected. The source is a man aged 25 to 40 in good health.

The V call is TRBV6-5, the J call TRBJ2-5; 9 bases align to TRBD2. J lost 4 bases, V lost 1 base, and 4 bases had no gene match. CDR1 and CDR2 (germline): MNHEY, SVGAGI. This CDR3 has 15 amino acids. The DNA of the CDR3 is TGTGCCAGCAGTTACTACCTAGCGGGAAGAGAGACCCAGTACTTC. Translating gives CASSYYLAGRETQYF.

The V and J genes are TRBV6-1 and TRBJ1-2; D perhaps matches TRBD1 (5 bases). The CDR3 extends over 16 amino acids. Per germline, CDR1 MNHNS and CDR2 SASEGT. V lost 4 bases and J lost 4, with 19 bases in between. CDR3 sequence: CASSVRQGFSGYGYTF. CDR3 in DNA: TGTGCCAGCAGTGTTCGCCAGGGCTTCTCAGGCTATGGCTACACCTTC.

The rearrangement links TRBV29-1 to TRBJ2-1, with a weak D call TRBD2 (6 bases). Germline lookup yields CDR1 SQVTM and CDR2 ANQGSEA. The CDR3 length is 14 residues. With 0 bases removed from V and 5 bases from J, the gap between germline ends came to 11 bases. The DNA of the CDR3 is TGCAGCGTTGAAGACGGGCTAGCGCACAATGAGCAGTTCTTC. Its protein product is CSVEDGLAHNEQFF.

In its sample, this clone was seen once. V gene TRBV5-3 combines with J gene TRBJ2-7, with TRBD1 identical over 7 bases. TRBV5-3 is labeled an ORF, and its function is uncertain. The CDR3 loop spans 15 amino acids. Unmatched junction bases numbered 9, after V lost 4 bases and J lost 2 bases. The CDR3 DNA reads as TGTGCCAGAAGCGGTGCGAAGGGACAGACCTACGAGCAGTACTTC. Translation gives CARSGAKGQTYEQYF.

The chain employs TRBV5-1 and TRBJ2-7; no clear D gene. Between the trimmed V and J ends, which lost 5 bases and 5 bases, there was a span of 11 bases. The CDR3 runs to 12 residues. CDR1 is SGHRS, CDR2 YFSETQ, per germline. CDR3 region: CASSLFADEQYF. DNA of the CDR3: TGCGCCAGCAGTCTTTTCGCGGACGAGCAGTACTTC.

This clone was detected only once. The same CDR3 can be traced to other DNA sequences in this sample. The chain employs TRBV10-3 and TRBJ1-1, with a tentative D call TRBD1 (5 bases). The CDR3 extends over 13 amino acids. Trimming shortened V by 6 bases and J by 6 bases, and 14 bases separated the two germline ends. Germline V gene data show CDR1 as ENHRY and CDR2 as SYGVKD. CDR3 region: CAISAGLGAEAFF. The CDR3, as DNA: TGTGCCATCAGCGCGGGCCTAGGGGCTGAAGCTTTCTTT.

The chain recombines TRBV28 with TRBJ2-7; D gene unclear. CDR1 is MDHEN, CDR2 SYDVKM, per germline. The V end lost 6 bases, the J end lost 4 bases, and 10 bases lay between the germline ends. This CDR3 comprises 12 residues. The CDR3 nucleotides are TGTGCCAGCAGACGGGCCCCATACGAGCAGTACTTC. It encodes CASRRAPYEQYF.

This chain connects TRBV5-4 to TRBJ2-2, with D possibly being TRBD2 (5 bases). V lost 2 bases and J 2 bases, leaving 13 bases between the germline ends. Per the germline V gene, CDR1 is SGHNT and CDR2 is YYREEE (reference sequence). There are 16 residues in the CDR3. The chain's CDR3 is CASSLGLALNTGELFF. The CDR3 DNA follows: TGTGCCAGCAGCTTAGGTCTAGCTCTCAACACCGGGGAGCTGTTTTTT.

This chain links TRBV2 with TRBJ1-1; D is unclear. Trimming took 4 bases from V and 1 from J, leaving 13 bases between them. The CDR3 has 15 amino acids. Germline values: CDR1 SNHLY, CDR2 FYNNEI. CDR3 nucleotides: TGTGCCAGCAGTGTAATTCCGGTCAAGAACACTGAAGCTTTCTTT. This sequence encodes CASSVIPVKNTEAFF.

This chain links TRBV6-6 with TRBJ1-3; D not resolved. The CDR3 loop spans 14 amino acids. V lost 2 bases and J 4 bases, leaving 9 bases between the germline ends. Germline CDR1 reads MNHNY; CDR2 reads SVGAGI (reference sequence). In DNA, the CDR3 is TGTGCCAGCAGTTACGACACCACAGGAAACACCATATATTTT. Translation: CASSYDTTGNTIYF.

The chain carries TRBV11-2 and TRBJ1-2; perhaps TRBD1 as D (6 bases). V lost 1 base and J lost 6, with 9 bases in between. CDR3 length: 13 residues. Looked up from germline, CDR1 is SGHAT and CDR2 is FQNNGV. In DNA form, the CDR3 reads TGTGCCAGCAGCTTAGTGTCAGGGGATGGCTACACCTTC. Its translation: CASSLVSGDGYTF.

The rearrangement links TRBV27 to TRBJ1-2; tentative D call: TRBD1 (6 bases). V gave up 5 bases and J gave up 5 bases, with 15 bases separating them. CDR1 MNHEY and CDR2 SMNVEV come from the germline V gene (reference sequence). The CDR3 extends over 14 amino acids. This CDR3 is CASSRMDSRYGYTF. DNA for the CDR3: TGTGCCAGCAGTCGAATGGACAGTCGTTATGGCTACACCTTC.

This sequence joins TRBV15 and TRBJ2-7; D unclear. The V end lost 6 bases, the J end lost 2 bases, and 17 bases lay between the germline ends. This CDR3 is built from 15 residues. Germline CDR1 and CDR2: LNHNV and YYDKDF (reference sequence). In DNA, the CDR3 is TGTGCCACCAGGCCCCGGGCGCCTGGGACCTACGAGCAGTACTTC. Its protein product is CATRPRAPGTYEQYF.

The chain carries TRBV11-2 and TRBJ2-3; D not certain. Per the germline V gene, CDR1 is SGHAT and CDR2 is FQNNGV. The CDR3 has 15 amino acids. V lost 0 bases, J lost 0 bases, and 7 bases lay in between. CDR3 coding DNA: TGTGCCAGCAGCTTAGATTTCGGGAGCACAGATACGCAGTATTTT. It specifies CASSLDFGSTDTQYF.

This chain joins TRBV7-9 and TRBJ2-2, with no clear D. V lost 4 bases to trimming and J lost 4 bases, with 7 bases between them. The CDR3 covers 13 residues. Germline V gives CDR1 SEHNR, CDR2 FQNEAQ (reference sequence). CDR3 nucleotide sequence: TGTGCCAGCAGCTCCCGAGTCACCGGGGAGCTGTTTTTT. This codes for CASSSRVTGELFF.

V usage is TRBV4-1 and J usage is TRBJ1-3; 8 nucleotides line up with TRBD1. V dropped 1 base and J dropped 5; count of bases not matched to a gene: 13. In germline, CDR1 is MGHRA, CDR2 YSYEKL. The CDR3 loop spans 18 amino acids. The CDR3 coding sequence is TGCGCCAGCAGCCAAGGGCCCTTGGGACAGGCCCAACGAAACACCATATATTTT. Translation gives CASSQGPLGQAQRNTIYF.

CDR3 loop: CAGRTGGASGYTF. CDR3 coding DNA: TGTGCCGGCCGGACAGGGGGCGCCTCTGGCTACACCTTC. V gene TRBV6-1 combines with J gene TRBJ1-2, with TRBD1 matching 11 bases. The CDR3 loop spans 13 amino acids. The germline V gene has CDR1 MNHNS and CDR2 SASEGT. Trimming at V came to 11 bases and at J to 7 bases, leaving 9 bases not matched to a gene.